This passage covers 10 T cell receptor beta chains from one sample sequenced in a study of CD4 and CD8 cells across lung adenocarcinoma regions. TCRdb called the PCR reads again in MiXCR, with one record for every CDR3 protein. Here the sample spans approximately 5,000 distinct CDR3 sequences, about 50% being singletons. Specimen: CD4+ T cells from the margin of a lung tumor. Receptors originate from a male donor with lung adenocarcinoma. The CD4 and CD8 labels of this study may be unreliable.

By sample fraction, this clonotype is medium-sized. The chain recombines TRBV7-2 with TRBJ2-1; 7 nucleotides match TRBD2. The germline gives CDR1 SGHTA, CDR2 FQGNSA. This CDR3 contains 14 residues. The junction had 6 bases not matched to a gene; V was cut back by 3 bases and J by 7 bases. This chain's CDR3 is CASSLRLAGNEQFF. The CDR3 coding sequence is TGTGCCAGCAGCTTGAGACTAGCAGGGAATGAGCAGTTCTTC. The whole variable domain, remainder taken from reference TRBV7-2 and TRBJ2-1, is GAGVSQSPSNKVTEKGKDVELRCDPISGHTALYWYRQSLGQGLEFLIYFQGNSAPDKSGLPSDRFSAERTGGSVSTLTIQRTQQEDSAVYLCASSLRLAGNEQFFGPGTRLTVL.

The chain links TRBV7-8 to TRBJ2-1; 9 bases match TRBD2. The CDR3 runs to 16 residues. The V segment lost 4 bases and the J segment 8 bases; nucleotides outside the gene matches: 12. The V gene's germline CDR1 is SGHVS and CDR2 FQNEAQ. CDR3 region: CASSSTEAGGSHEQFF. CDR3 bases: TGTGCCAGCAGCTCGACAGAGGCGGGAGGGTCCCATGAGCAGTTCTTC.

To note about this clonotype: One end of the junction is discordant with germline, which a read error may explain. V gene TRBV10-1 combines with J gene TRBJ2-2; 7 bases align to TRBD1. The CDR3 has 15 residues. Germline CDR1 is WNHNN and CDR2 is SYGVQD (reference sequence). The CDR3 DNA reads TGCGCCAGGGGTGATTTGAGGGTGGGCACAGGGGCGCTGTTTTTT. It translates to CARGDLRVGTGALFF.

This clonotype has just a few counts. The chain links TRBV4-1 to TRBJ2-3; 12 bases fit TRBD1. This CDR3 region has 20 residues. The V gene end was trimmed by 0 bases and the J gene end by 5 bases; junction bases not matched to a gene: 15. The germline CDR1 and CDR2 sequences are MGHRA and YSYEKL. The CDR3 loop reads CASSQDKFKSGTGGLDTQYF. CDR3 DNA sequence: TGCGCCAGCAGCCAAGACAAATTCAAAAGCGGGACAGGGGGCCTAGATACGCAGTATTTT.

V and J are TRBV27 and TRBJ2-5, with D perhaps given as TRBD1 or TRBD2 (5 bases each). Germline V gene data show CDR1 as MNHEY and CDR2 as SMNVEV (reference sequence). With 5 bases removed from V and 8 bases from J, the gap between germline ends came to 27 bases. There are 17 residues in the CDR3. CDR3 in DNA: TGTGCCAGCAGTCCGGGGCGAGTGGGTTCTGGCCCAGATACCCAGTACTTC. It encodes CASSPGRVGSGPDTQYF.

The V and J genes are TRBV6-1 and TRBJ2-1, with D possibly TRBD2 on 6 matching bases. Trimming pared 2 bases from V and 13 bases from J, leaving 15 bases between. This CDR3 spans 13 amino acids. Germline V gives CDR1 MNHNS, CDR2 SASEGT. The CDR3: CASSEREQETQFF. The DNA of the CDR3 is TGTGCCAGCAGTGAACGGGAGCAAGAGACCCAGTTCTTC.

This clonotype occurred a few times. This sequence joins TRBV6-5 and TRBJ2-5; D unclear. CDR1 MNHEY and CDR2 SVGAGI come from the germline V gene. The CDR3 is made up of 13 amino acids. Trimming took 0 bases from V and 11 from J, leaving 13 bases between them. CDR3 in amino acids: CASSYSSALKQYF. In nucleotides, the CDR3 is TGTGCCAGCAGTTACTCTTCCGCGTTGAAGCAGTACTTC.

This clonotype is termed medium-sized (0.01 to 0.1%). The J gene is TRBJ2-1, the V gene TRBV7-8; D remains ambiguous. CDR3 length equals 14 residues. The ends were cut back, 2 bases at V and 9 bases at J, with 14 bases in the middle. Germline CDR1 and CDR2: SGHVS and FQNEAQ. The CDR3 sequence: CASSLFASSVEQFF. DNA of the CDR3: TGTGCCAGCAGCTTATTTGCTAGTTCGGTTGAGCAGTTCTTC.

The CDR3 protein is CASSYGDAGGRKLFF. Here the CDR3 DNA reads TGTGCCAGCAGTTACGGAGATGCTGGGGGGCGAAAACTGTTTTTT. The J gene is TRBJ1-4, the V gene TRBV6-5, with a possible D match to TRBD1 (6 bases). This CDR3 contains 15 residues. Germline V lookup: CDR1 MNHEY, CDR2 SVGAGI. The V gene lost 2 bases and the J gene lost 10 bases, with 17 bases spanning the gap.

This clonotype is termed medium-sized. The chain is built from TRBV7-2 and TRBJ2-1; the D gene could be TRBD1 or TRBD2 (5 bases each). The DNA end is more similar to TRBJ2-7, so the J call may be wrong. The CDR3 has 17 residues. Germline CDR1 is SGHTA and CDR2 is FQGNSA. This chain's CDR3 is CASSLGFGPGPTYEQYF. The CDR3 DNA follows: TGTGCCAGCAGCTTAGGGTTCGGGCCGGGACCTACCTACGAGCAGTACTTC.